A selection of T cell receptor beta chains follows, all from one sample in a study of T cell changes during pregnancy in multiple sclerosis. The table came from immunoSEQ multiplex PCR; TCRdb's copy has only in-frame clones and leaves some out. The sample lists about 28,000 clones, around 86% occurring once. This sample comprised CD4+ T cells from peripheral blood mononuclear cells, obtained in the first trimester of pregnancy. Every receptor here comes from a female donor in good health, enrolled as a control in a pregnancy study. Each CDR3 is given with its conserved first and last residue. A D gene is named only where the DNA matches it firmly. The size entry is marked missing in some rows and otherwise reads once, few, many or a size class.

D	size	V	J	CDR3	DNA
TRBD1	.	TRBV4-1	TRBJ1-2	CASSHSTGQGYGYTF	TGCGCCAGCAGCCACAGTACCGGACAGGGCTACGGCTACACCTTC
TRBD2	.	TRBV14	TRBJ2-7	CASSQDWGLGVYEQYF	TGTGCCAGCAGCCAAGATTGGGGACTAGGCGTCTACGAGCAGTACTTC
.	.	TRBV7-3	TRBJ2-2	CASSPYTGELFF	TGTGCCAGCAGCCCTTACACCGGGGAGCTGTTTTTT
TRBD1	.	TRBV5-6	TRBJ2-1	CASSWGQGAIEQFF	TGTGCCAGCAGCTGGGGACAGGGGGCTATTGAGCAGTTCTTC
.	.	TRBV7-5	TRBJ2-2	CARSPKMRGPNTGELFF	TGTGCCAGAAGCCCGAAAATGCGGGGCCCGAACACCGGGGAGCTGTTTTTT
TRBD1	.	TRBV5-6	TRBJ1-2	CASSLVRGEGYTF	TGTGCCAGCAGCTTGGTCAGGGGGGAAGGCTACACCTTC
TRBD2	.	TRBV30	TRBJ2-1	CAWSHSGGHNEQFF	TGTGCCTGGAGTCATTCGGGGGGGCACAATGAGCAGTTCTTC
TRBD1	.	TRBV7-2	TRBJ2-7	CASSKRQGSSSYEQYF	TGTGCCAGCAGCAAGCGACAGGGTTCGAGCTCCTACGAGCAGTACTTC
.	.	TRBV7-2	TRBJ2-2	CASSLAGAGELFF	TGTGCCAGCAGCTTAGCGGGAGCCGGGGAGCTGTTTTTT
TRBD2	.	TRBV9	TRBJ2-5	CASSVGAGGGAETQYF	TGTGCCAGCAGCGTCGGCGCGGGGGGCGGGGCGGAGACCCAGTACTTC
.	.	TRBV6-5	TRBJ1-6	CASSYSGTYNSPLHF	TGTGCCAGCAGTTACTCCGGGACATATAATTCACCCCTCCACTTT
.	once	TRBV4-2	TRBJ1-1	CASSARGGRDPLVAFF	TGTGCCAGCAGCGCTCGGGGGGGCAGGGACCCCCTGGTTGCTTTCTTT
TRBD1	.	TRBV5-1	TRBJ2-6	CASSLGDRGAVLTF	TGCGCCAGCAGCTTGGGGGACAGGGGGGCCGTCCTGACTTTC
.	.	TRBV28	TRBJ2-6	CASSPTGIAVSGANVLTF	TGTGCCAGCAGTCCGACCGGGATCGCGGTCTCTGGGGCCAACGTCCTGACTTTC
.	.	TRBV30	TRBJ1-5	CAWSRGSGLSNQPQHF	TGTGCCTGGAGTCGGGGGTCTGGGTTGAGCAATCAGCCCCAGCATTTT
.	.	TRBV5-1	TRBJ2-3	CASSQGNRWEDTQYF	TGCGCCAGCAGCCAGGGGAACAGGTGGGAAGATACGCAGTATTTT
.	.	TRBV19	TRBJ2-3	CASSRGLADTQYF	TGTGCCAGTAGTCGTGGTCTAGCGGATACGCAGTATTTT
.	.	TRBV5-6	TRBJ2-3	CASSTGGVADTQYF	TGTGCCAGCAGCACCGGGGGAGTGGCTGATACGCAGTATTTT
TRBD1	.	TRBV19	TRBJ2-7	CASSIGVGQTYEQYF	TGTGCCAGTAGTATAGGAGTGGGACAGACCTACGAGCAGTACTTC
TRBD1	.	TRBV11-2	TRBJ2-2	CASSFAGGRYYGELFF	TGTGCCAGCAGCTTCGCAGGGGGCCGGTACTACGGGGAGCTGTTTTTT
TRBD2	.	TRBV9	TRBJ2-3	CASSVAAGTMINTDTQYF	TGTGCCAGCAGCGTAGCAGCGGGGACCATGATCAACACAGATACGCAGTATTTT
.	once	TRBV11-3	TRBJ2-3	CASSFGTDTQYF	TGTGCCAGCAGCTTCGGCACAGATACGCAGTATTTT
TRBD1	.	TRBV10-3	TRBJ1-1	CAISESQGLGGNVAFF	TGTGCCATCAGTGAGTCACAGGGGCTCGGCGGTAATGTAGCTTTCTTT
.	.	TRBV19	TRBJ2-1	CASRYSGSSYNEQFF	TGTGCCAGTCGCTACTCGGGGAGCTCCTACAATGAGCAGTTCTTC
TRBD1	once	TRBV5-4	TRBJ1-2	CASSLDGLVGTGNGYTF	TGTGCCAGCAGCTTGGATGGTTTAGTAGGGACAGGAAATGGCTACACCTTC
.	few	TRBV7-7	TRBJ2-4	CASSLGPLGQNIQYF	TGTGCTAGCAGCTTAGGACCCCTAGGCCAAAACATTCAGTACTTC
.	.	TRBV7-2	TRBJ2-5	CASSLRYRVFTETQYF	TGTGCCAGCAGCTTGAGGTACCGGGTCTTCACGGAGACCCAGTACTTC
TRBD1	.	TRBV28	TRBJ2-7	CASRPGQGIYEQYF	TGTGCCAGCAGACCGGGACAGGGGATCTACGAGCAGTACTTC
.	.	TRBV7-2	TRBJ1-2	CASSRRTADYGYTF	TGTGCCAGCAGCCGGCGGACAGCTGACTATGGCTACACCTTC
.	.	TRBV5-1	TRBJ2-5	CASTYRSGMGTQYF	TGCGCCAGCACTTACCGGTCGGGGATGGGGACCCAGTACTTC
TRBD2	.	TRBV27	TRBJ2-7	CASSGTSGPYEQYF	TGTGCCAGCAGTGGGACTAGCGGGCCCTACGAGCAGTACTTC
TRBD1	.	TRBV28	TRBJ2-7	CASTSFGQGPSYEQYF	TGTGCCAGCACCTCATTCGGACAGGGGCCTTCCTACGAGCAGTACTTC
TRBD2	once	TRBV2	TRBJ2-2	CASLRLAGTNTGELFF	TGTGCCAGCCTCAGACTAGCGGGGACGAACACCGGGGAGCTGTTTTTT
.	.	TRBV5-1	TRBJ2-3	CASSFYETSTDTQYF	TGCGCCAGCAGCTTCTACGAGACTAGCACAGATACGCAGTATTTT
.	.	TRBV28	TRBJ2-5	CATSFSGFQETQYF	TGTGCCACCTCCTTTAGCGGATTCCAAGAGACCCAGTACTTC
.	.	TRBV20-1	TRBJ2-7	CSATTIYEQYF	TGCAGTGCTACCACAATTTACGAGCAGTACTTC
.	.	TRBV2	TRBJ1-6	CASSEESGVSPLHF	TGTGCCAGCAGTGAAGAATCAGGGGTTTCACCCCTCCACTTT
.	once	TRBV5-6	TRBJ2-7	CASSLLGTGHSYEQYF	TGTGCCAGCAGCTTGCTCGGCACAGGGCACTCCTACGAGCAGTACTTC
TRBD2	.	TRBV5-1	TRBJ2-7	CASSPRGTEQYF	TGCGCCAGCAGCCCGCGGGGGACGGAGCAGTACTTC